This TCR beta chain emerged from a study of blood T cell repertoires in COVID-19. Trimming removed 6 bases at V and 0 bases at J, with 8 bases between. Looked up from germline, CDR1 is MNHEY and CDR2 is SVGAGI. This CDR3 comprises 13 residues. Turning to this clone: At the DNA level, this CDR3 is encoded by other sequences in the same sample as well.

TCRdb keeps only in-frame clones here, not all; method: immunoSEQ multiplex PCR. This table has fewer than 200,000 clones, around four fifths appearing once. V usage is TRBV6-5 and J usage is TRBJ1-1, with TRBD1 as a possible D gene (6 bases). What was sequenced was peripheral blood. This TCR derives from a woman older than 75 with COVID-19, enrolled during active disease. CDR3 bases: TGTGCCAGCAGCCCAGGGGTGAACACTGAAGCTTTCTTT. Protein product: CASSPGVNTEAFF.